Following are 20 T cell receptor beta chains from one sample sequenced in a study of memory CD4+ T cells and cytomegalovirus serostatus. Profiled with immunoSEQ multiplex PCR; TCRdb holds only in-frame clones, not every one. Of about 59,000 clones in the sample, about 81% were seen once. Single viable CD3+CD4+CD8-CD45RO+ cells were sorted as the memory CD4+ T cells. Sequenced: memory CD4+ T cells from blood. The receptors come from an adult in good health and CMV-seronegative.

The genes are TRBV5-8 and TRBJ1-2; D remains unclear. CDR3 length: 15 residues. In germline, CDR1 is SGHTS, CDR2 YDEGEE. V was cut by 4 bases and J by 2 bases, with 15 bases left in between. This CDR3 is CASSGVVEENYGYTF. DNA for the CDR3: TGTGCCAGCAGCGGGGTGGTGGAGGAAAACTATGGCTACACCTTC.

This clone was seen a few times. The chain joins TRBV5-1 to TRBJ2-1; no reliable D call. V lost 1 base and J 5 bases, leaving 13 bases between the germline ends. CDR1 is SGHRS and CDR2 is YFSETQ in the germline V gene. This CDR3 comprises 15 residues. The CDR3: CASSLRPILNNEQFF. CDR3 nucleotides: TGCGCCAGCAGCTTGAGGCCAATATTAAACAATGAGCAGTTCTTC.

In DNA, the CDR3 is TGTGCCAGCAGCACCACAGGGGGGGTCGGGCCCCAGCATTTT. Its protein is CASSTTGGVGPQHF. This sequence joins TRBV7-2 and TRBJ1-5, with 8 bases that match TRBD1. The CDR3 is made up of 14 amino acids. Germline CDR1 is SGHTA and CDR2 is FQGNSA. With 5 bases clipped from V and 9 bases from J, the junction kept 9 bases outside the gene matches. The whole variable domain, filled in from reference TRBV7-2 and TRBJ1-5, reads GAGVSQSPSNKVTEKGKDVELRCDPISGHTALYWYRQSLGQGLEFLIYFQGNSAPDKSGLPSDRFSAERTGGSVSTLTIQRTQQEDSAVYLCASSTTGGVGPQHFGDGTRLSIL.

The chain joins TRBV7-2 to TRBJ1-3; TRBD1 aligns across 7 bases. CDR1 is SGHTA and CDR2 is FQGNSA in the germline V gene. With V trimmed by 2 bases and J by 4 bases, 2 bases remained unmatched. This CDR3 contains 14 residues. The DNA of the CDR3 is TGTGCCAGCAGCTTATGGGGACAGGGAAACACCATATATTTT. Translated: CASSLWGQGNTIYF.

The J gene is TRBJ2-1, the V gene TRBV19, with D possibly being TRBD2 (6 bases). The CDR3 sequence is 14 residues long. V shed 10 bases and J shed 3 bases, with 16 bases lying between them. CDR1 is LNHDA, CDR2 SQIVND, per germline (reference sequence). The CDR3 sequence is CATTRSSDYNEQFF. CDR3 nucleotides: TGTGCCACCACTAGGTCTAGCGACTACAATGAGCAGTTCTTC.

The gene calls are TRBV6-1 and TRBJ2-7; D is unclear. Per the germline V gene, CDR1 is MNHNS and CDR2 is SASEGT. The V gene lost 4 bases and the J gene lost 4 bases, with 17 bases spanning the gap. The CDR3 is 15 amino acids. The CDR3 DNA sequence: TGTGCCAGCAGTGGTGTAGAAGTGATGAATTACGAGCAGTACTTC. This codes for CASSGVEVMNYEQYF.

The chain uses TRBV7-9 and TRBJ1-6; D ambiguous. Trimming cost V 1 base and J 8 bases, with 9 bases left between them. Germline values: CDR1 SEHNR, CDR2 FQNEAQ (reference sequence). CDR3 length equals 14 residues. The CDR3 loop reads CASSLGEGYSPLHF. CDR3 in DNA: TGTGCCAGCAGCTTAGGAGAAGGGTATTCACCCCTCCACTTT.

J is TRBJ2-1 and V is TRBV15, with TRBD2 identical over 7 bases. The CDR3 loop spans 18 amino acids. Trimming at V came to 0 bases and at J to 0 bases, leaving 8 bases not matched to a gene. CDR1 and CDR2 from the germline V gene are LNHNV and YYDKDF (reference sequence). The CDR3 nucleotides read TGTGCCACCAGCAGAGAGAGTCACGGGAGGTTCTCCTACAATGAGCAGTTCTTC. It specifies CATSRESHGRFSYNEQFF.

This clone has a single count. In DNA form, the CDR3 reads TGTGCCAGCTCATCGACACCGGGACAGGGCTTAAGGCATACGCAGTATTTT. As protein: CASSSTPGQGLRHTQYF. The rearrangement links TRBV18 to TRBJ2-3; 9 positions agree with TRBD1. Germline CDR1 is KGHSH and CDR2 is LQKENI. This CDR3 contains 17 residues. J gave up 7 bases and V 5 bases, and 16 bases lay outside the gene matches. Based on the CDR3 plus reference TRBV18 and TRBJ2-3, the full variable domain is NAGVMQNPRHLVRRRGQEARLRCSPMKGHSHVYWYRQLPEEGLKFMVYLQKENIIDESGMPKERFSAEFPKEGPSILRIQQVVRGDSAAYFCASSSTPGQGLRHTQYFGPGTRLTVL.

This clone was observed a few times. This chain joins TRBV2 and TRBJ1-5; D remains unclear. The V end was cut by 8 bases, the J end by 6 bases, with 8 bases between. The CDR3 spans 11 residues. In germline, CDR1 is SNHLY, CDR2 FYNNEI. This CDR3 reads CASGLSQPQHF. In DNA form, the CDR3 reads TGTGCCAGCGGGCTCTCTCAGCCCCAGCATTTT.

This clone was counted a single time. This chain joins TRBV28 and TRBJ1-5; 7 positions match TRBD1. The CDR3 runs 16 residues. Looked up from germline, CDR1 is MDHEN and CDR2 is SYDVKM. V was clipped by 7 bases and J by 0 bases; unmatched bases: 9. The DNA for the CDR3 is TGTGCCAGCACTTCAGGGGGAATTCCTAGCAATCAGCCCCAGCATTTT. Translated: CASTSGGIPSNQPQHF.

CDR3 sequence reads: CASSRYGGNEQFF. The DNA for the CDR3 is TGTGCCAGCTCACGGTACGGGGGGAATGAGCAGTTCTTC. The J gene is TRBJ2-1, the V gene TRBV18; 7 bases are shared with TRBD2. The CDR3 is made up of 13 amino acids. V dropped 4 bases and J dropped 7; count of bases not matched to a gene: 4. Germline values: CDR1 KGHSH, CDR2 LQKENI.

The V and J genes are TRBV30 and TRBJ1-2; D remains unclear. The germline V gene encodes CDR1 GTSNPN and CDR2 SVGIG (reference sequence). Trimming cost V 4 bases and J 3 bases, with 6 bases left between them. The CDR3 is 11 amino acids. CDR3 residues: CAWTAHYGYTF. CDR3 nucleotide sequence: TGTGCCTGGACGGCTCACTATGGCTACACCTTC.

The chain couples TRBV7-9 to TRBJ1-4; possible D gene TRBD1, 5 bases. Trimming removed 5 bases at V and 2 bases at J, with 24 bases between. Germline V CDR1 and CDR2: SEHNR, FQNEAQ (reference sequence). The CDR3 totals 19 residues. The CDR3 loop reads CASSRTTGSSSWTNEKLFF. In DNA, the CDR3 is TGTGCCAGCAGCCGTACAACAGGCTCCTCATCTTGGACTAATGAAAAACTGTTTTTT.

The CDR3 DNA follows: TGTGCCAGCAGTTCTAGCGGTAGCTCCTACAATGAGCAGTTCTTC. Translation gives CASSSSGSSYNEQFF. The chain joins TRBV6-5 to TRBJ2-1, with 7 nucleotides matching TRBD2. V was pared by 4 bases and J by 0 bases, with 3 bases of the junction left unmatched. CDR3 length: 15 residues. The germline V gene has CDR1 MNHEY and CDR2 SVGAGI.

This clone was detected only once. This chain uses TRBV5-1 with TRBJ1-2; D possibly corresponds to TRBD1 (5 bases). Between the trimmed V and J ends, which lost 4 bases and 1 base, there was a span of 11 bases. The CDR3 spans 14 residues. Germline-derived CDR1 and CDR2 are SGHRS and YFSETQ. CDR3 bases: TGCGCCAGCAGCACAGACAGTTTTAACTATGGCTACACCTTC. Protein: CASSTDSFNYGYTF.

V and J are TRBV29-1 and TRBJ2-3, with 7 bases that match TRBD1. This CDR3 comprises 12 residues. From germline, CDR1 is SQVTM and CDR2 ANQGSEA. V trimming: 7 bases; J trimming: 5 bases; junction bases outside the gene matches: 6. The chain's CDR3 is CSADRDRDTQYF. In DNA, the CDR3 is TGCAGCGCCGACCGGGACAGAGATACGCAGTATTTT.

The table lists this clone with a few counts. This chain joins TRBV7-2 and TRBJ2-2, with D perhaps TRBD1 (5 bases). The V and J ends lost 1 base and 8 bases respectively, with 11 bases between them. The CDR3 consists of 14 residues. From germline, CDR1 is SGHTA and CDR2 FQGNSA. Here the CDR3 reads CASSLVQGSGELFF. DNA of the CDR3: TGTGCCAGCAGCTTAGTGCAGGGTTCAGGGGAGCTGTTTTTT.

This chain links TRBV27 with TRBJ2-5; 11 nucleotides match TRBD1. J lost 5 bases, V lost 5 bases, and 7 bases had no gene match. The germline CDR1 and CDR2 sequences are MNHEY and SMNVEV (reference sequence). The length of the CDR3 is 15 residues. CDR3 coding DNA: TGTGCCAGCAGTCCATGGGGGACAGGGGGGGAGACCCAGTACTTC. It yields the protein CASSPWGTGGETQYF.

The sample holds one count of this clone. The CDR3 nucleotides read TGCGCCAGCAGCGAAGGACAGGGGAACACACGCAATCAGCCCCAGCATTTT. It yields the protein CASSEGQGNTRNQPQHF. V is TRBV10-1 and J is TRBJ1-5; TRBD1 agrees at 9 bases. CDR3 size: 17 residues. Unmatched junction bases numbered 11, after V lost 6 bases and J lost 2 bases. Per the germline V gene, CDR1 is WNHNN and CDR2 is SYGVQD (reference sequence).